The clone carrying this TCR beta chain was seen repeatedly, ten times or more. The target antigen is unknown. This entry comes from a study of blood T cells in healthy people across ages. A sample-barcoded 5' primer and a J-beta primer mix were used in a second PCR of roughly 7 to 11 cycles. TCRdb re-analysed the 5' RACE reads in MiXCR, keeping a single row per CDR3 protein. The sample shows 450,000 to 650,000 distinct CDR3 sequences, 24% of them seen only once. Per germline, CDR1 SQVTM and CDR2 ANQGSEA. The CDR3 spans 13 residues. Between the trimmed V and J ends, which lost 3 bases and 2 bases, there was a span of 10 bases. Findings and caveats of the study: Any conclusive comparison of naive versus antigen-experienced cells was prevented by using unsorted PBMCs.

These data were also filed under a second study, of T cells of mothers and their children.

This TCR was sampled from a boy between 10 and 17 years old in good health. Material: blood. The gene calls are TRBV29-1 and TRBJ2-5; D is unclear. Here the CDR3 DNA reads TGCAGCGTTGAGGGTCAGAGACAAGAGACCCAGTACTTC. Protein sequence: CSVEGQRQETQYF. Complete variable domain (other parts from reference TRBV29-1 and TRBJ2-5): SAVISQKPSRDICQRGTSLTIQCQVDSQVTMMFWYRQQPGQSLTLIATANQGSEATYESGFVIDKFPISRPNLTFSTLTVSNMSPEDSSIYLCSVEGQRQETQYFGPGTRLLVL.